Detailed here is one TCR beta chain. Its target is unknown. The data derive from a study of cytomegalovirus exposure and HLA in healthy donors. Study summary: Among around 200 million T cells, an earlier analysis found roughly 100 million unique TCR beta sequences. Out of approximately 400 genotyped donors, about 81% belonged to the Caucasian-associated ancestry cluster.

Study findings and constraints: No immune exposure information besides CMV serostatus was available. A later analysis reported that several of the most significant clusters appeared to be linked to common viral pathogens, among them Epstein-Barr virus.

13 Jbeta primers and 60 Vbeta primers were used for the PCR. Profiling relied on immunoSEQ multiplex PCR, and the TCRdb table lists in-frame clones only, not all of them. The repertoire has roughly 200,000 clones, approximately 80% of them found once; the top ten carry less than 3.5%. Germline values: CDR1 SGHNT, CDR2 YENEEA. This CDR3 comprises 12 residues. V was clipped by 5 bases and J by 4 bases, with 6 bases between them. This receptor was obtained from a female donor in good health and CMV-seronegative. Sequences were obtained from PBMCs. The chain is built from TRBV11-3 and TRBJ2-1; D gene ambiguous. DNA of the CDR3: TGTGCCAGCAGCCTCCTATACAATGAGCAGTTCTTC. Encoded protein: CASSLLYNEQFF.